The TCR beta chain described here comes from a study of radiotherapy plus CTLA-4 blockade in lung cancer. Study details: With 25% to 40% of patients having disease control, objective responses were seen in 15% to 20%.

A remark on this clone: The antigen is unknown.

Focal radiation was given together with CTLA-4 blockade (ipilimumab) to patients with chemo-refractory metastatic non-small-cell lung cancer. In germline, CDR1 is LGHNA, CDR2 YNFKEQ. The V gene end was trimmed by 1 base and the J gene end by 1 base; junction bases not matched to a gene: 2. The CDR3 runs to 15 residues. Assay used: immunoSEQ multiplex PCR; TCRdb lists only in-frame clones, some missing. The sample consists of 90,000 to 100,000 clones, approximately 75% of them appearing once. Findings and caveats of the study: TCR clones from tumors expanded in blood after radiotherapy plus ipilimumab. Dynamics of early blood T cell clones, together with interferon-beta, were reportedly the best predictors of response.

The origin of this receptor is a human donor with non-small cell lung cancer who had a partial response to radiotherapy plus ipilimumab. Some clones in this sample may be carry-over from other donors' samples. This chain uses TRBV4-2 with TRBJ2-5; 8 bases are shared with TRBD2. Material: peripheral blood, obtained from a patient treated with radiotherapy plus ipilimumab. The CDR3 sequence: CASSQAAGAQETQYF. In DNA form, the CDR3 reads TGTGCCAGCAGCCAAGCAGCGGGGGCCCAAGAGACCCAGTACTTC.